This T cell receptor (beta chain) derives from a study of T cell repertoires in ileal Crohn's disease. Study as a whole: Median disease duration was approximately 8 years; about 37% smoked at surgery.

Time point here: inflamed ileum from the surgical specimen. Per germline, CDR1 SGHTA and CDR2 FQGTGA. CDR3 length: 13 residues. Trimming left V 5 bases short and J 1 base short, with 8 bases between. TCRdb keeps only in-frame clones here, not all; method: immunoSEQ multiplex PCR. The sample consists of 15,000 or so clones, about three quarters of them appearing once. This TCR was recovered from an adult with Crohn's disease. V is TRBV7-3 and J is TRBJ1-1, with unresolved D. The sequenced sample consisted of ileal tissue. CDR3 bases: TGTGCCAGCAGCCTCGACCGGAACACTGAAGCTTTCTTT. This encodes CASSLDRNTEAFF.